A single sample gave rise to the 14 T cell receptor beta chains below, sequenced in a study of response to subunit inactivated influenza vaccine. TCRdb re-called the RT-PCR reads with MiXCR, one entry per CDR3 protein. The sample consists of around 320,000 distinct CDR3 sequences, roughly 20% of them appearing once. The source material was PBMCs from blood, sampled 21 months after vaccination. The receptors originated from a man between 50 and 75 years old who received an inactivated influenza vaccine.

This clonotype came up a few times. J is TRBJ2-1 and V is TRBV12-3 or TRBV12-4; D may be TRBD2 (6 bases). The V gene lost 5 bases and the J gene lost 15 bases, with 17 bases spanning the gap. CDR3 length: 12 amino acids. In nucleotides, the CDR3 is TGTGCCAGCAGTCTCTCCGGGACTCCTGGGTTCTTC. Its protein is CASSLSGTPGFF.

This chain connects TRBV12-3 or TRBV12-4 to TRBJ1-5; D gene ambiguous. V was clipped by 5 bases and J by 6 bases, with 11 bases between them. The CDR3 totals 13 residues. The CDR3, as DNA: TGTGCCAGCAGTGTTAAACTGGGTCAGCCCCAGCATTTT. It translates to CASSVKLGQPQHF.

V and J are TRBV7-2 and TRBJ1-2; tentative D call: TRBD1 (5 bases). V was pared by 7 bases and J by 8 bases, with 17 bases between. The CDR3 length is 13 residues. Germline V gene sequence: CDR1 SGHTA, CDR2 FQGNSA. The CDR3 region is CASTPQGLRGYTF. As DNA, the CDR3 is TGTGCCAGCACCCCCCAGGGTTTGCGGGGCTACACCTTC.

V is TRBV12-3 or TRBV12-4 and J is TRBJ2-7; D call uncertain. This CDR3 contains 13 residues. Trimming pared 3 bases from V and 0 bases from J, leaving 6 bases between. The CDR3, as DNA: TGTGCCAGCAGTTTGATGGGCTCCTACGAGCAGTACTTC. Its protein is CASSLMGSYEQYF.

The V gene is TRBV10-3, the J gene TRBJ1-5; D remains ambiguous. V was shortened by 0 bases and J by 0 bases, with 12 bases between the two germline ends. This CDR3 has 17 amino acids. In germline, CDR1 is ENHRY, CDR2 SYGVKD. The CDR3 bases are TGTGCCATCAGTGAGTCAGCGGGGAGAGATAGCAATCAGCCCCAGCATTTT. This encodes CAISESAGRDSNQPQHF.

The DNA for the CDR3 is TGCGCCAGCAGCCCAAGACGAGGGGCCGGGGAGCTGTTTTTT. Its translation: CASSPRRGAGELFF. This chain joins TRBV4-1 and TRBJ2-2; either TRBD1 or TRBD2 may supply D (5 bases each). The CDR3 covers 14 residues. Germline CDR1 and CDR2: MGHRA and YSYEKL. Trimming pared 4 bases from V and 6 bases from J, leaving 12 bases between.

This clonotype has a handful of counts. The chain uses TRBV21-1 and TRBJ1-5; the D call TRBD1 from the table was never checked on the DNA. TRBV21-1 is given as a pseudogene. The CDR3 contains 15 residues. DNA of the CDR3: TGTGCCAGCAGCCGCCGGGACGTAAAAAGGCAACCCCAGCATTTT. This codes for CASSRRDVKRQPQHF.

This sequence joins TRBV3-1 and TRBJ2-7, with D possibly being TRBD2 (6 bases). Trimming removed 4 bases from V and 2 bases from J, with 12 bases in between. CDR3 length equals 14 residues. Per germline, CDR1 LGHDT and CDR2 YNNKEL (reference sequence). The CDR3 loop reads CASSLTGGPYEQYF. In DNA form, the CDR3 reads TGTGCCAGCAGCCTGACCGGGGGACCCTACGAGCAGTACTTC.

In its sample, this clonotype was seen a few times. The V and J genes are TRBV6-4 and TRBJ1-1; D unresolved. CDR1 is MRHNA, CDR2 SNTAGT, per germline. The V and J ends lost 9 bases and 1 base respectively, with 6 bases between them. The CDR3 loop spans 11 amino acids. The CDR3 bases are TGTGCCAGACCAGGGAACACTGAAGCTTTCTTT. Its protein product is CARPGNTEAFF.

V is TRBV21-1 and J is TRBJ2-2; the table assigns TRBD1, which was not confirmed against the DNA. TRBV21-1 is deemed a pseudogene. The CDR3 is 23 residues long. CDR3 residues: CASSKEGYTYPPRINFHTGELFF. CDR3 nucleotide sequence: TGTGCCAGCAGCAAAGAGGGCTACACCTACCCGCCCCGCATTAACTTTCATACCGGGGAGCTGTTTTTT.

In its sample, this clonotype was seen a few times. The gene calls are TRBV12-3 or TRBV12-4 and TRBJ2-5; D remains unclear. V was pared by 5 bases and J by 7 bases, with 14 bases between. The CDR3 spans 13 residues. The CDR3 nucleotides read TGTGCCAGCAGTACCTCTTTAGGTAGGACCCAGTACTTC. Translation gives CASSTSLGRTQYF.

The DNA for the CDR3 is TGTGCCAGCAGCTTAAACGGGCGCAGCTACGAGCAGTACTTC. Translated: CASSLNGRSYEQYF. The chain carries TRBV7-2 and TRBJ2-7; D remains unclear. The germline V gene encodes CDR1 SGHTA and CDR2 FQGNSA. Trimming removed 2 bases at V and 3 bases at J, with 11 bases between. The length of the CDR3 is 14 residues.

This clonotype was recorded a few times. This chain joins TRBV4-1 and TRBJ2-1; TRBD2 matches at 8 bases. The ends lost 1 base at V and 2 bases at J; junction bases unmatched: 7. CDR1 MGHRA and CDR2 YSYEKL come from the germline V gene. This CDR3 spans 17 amino acids. CDR3 region: CASSQVASGWTYNEQFF. The CDR3 DNA sequence: TGCGCCAGCAGCCAAGTTGCTAGCGGGTGGACCTACAATGAGCAGTTCTTC.

V usage is TRBV4-1 and J usage is TRBJ2-3; no clear D gene. Germline CDR1 is MGHRA and CDR2 is YSYEKL. CDR3 length equals 13 residues. Trimming cost V 1 base and J 5 bases, with 7 bases left between them. CDR3 residues: CASSQVLVDTQYF. The CDR3 nucleotides read TGCGCCAGCAGCCAAGTGCTGGTAGATACGCAGTATTTT.